This is a list of T cell receptor beta chains from one sample in a study of T-cell reconstitution after alpha-beta-depleted transplantation in children. TCRdb fed the PCR reads into MiXCR, producing one record per CDR3 protein. The sample lists 200,000 to 250,000 distinct CDR3 sequences; around 10% were seen once. Material: PBMCs from the stem cell graft donor, obtained from the stem cell graft. The receptors originated from a human donor who donated a stem cell graft to a child with acute lymphoblastic leukemia. Both conserved end residues are part of each CDR3. Each record gives: D gene, J gene, V gene, clone size, CDR3 protein, CDR3 DNA. A D gene is named only where the DNA matches it firmly. A clone size is listed for some rows: how often the clone was seen (once, few, many), or a class if it is expanded.

d_call: NA
j_call: TRBJ2-7
v_call: TRBV12-3/TRBV12-4
clone_size: few
cdr3_aa: CASSSYRFEQYF
cdr3_nt: TGTGCCAGCAGTTCGTACAGGTTCGAGCAGTACTTC

d_call: NA
j_call: TRBJ2-5
v_call: TRBV6-5
clone_size: few
cdr3_aa: CASSYYETQYF
cdr3_nt: TGTGCCAGCAGTTACTACGAGACCCAGTACTTC

d_call: NA
j_call: TRBJ2-7
v_call: TRBV14
clone_size: NA
cdr3_aa: CASSPPAGPYEQYF
cdr3_nt: TGTGCCAGCAGCCCACCGGCGGGTCCCTACGAGCAGTACTTC

d_call: NA
j_call: TRBJ2-7
v_call: TRBV29-1
clone_size: many
cdr3_aa: CSVEEPGTRIYEQYF
cdr3_nt: TGCAGCGTTGAGGAACCCGGGACAAGGATTTACGAGCAGTACTTC

d_call: NA
j_call: TRBJ2-1
v_call: TRBV27
clone_size: NA
cdr3_aa: CASSFEGHNEQFF
cdr3_nt: TGTGCCAGCAGTTTTGAGGGACACAATGAGCAGTTCTTC

d_call: TRBD1
j_call: TRBJ2-2
v_call: TRBV7-6
clone_size: many
cdr3_aa: CASSPGQGANTGELFF
cdr3_nt: TGTGCCAGCAGCCCCGGACAGGGGGCGAACACCGGGGAGCTGTTTTTT

d_call: NA
j_call: TRBJ1-2
v_call: TRBV6-1
clone_size: NA
cdr3_aa: CASSETLRHGYTF
cdr3_nt: TGTGCCAGCAGTGAAACATTAAGGCATGGCTACACCTTC

d_call: NA
j_call: TRBJ2-7
v_call: TRBV5-1
clone_size: NA
cdr3_aa: CASSSPTGSREQYF
cdr3_nt: TGCGCCAGCAGCTCCCCTACAGGGTCTAGAGAGCAGTACTTC

d_call: TRBD2
j_call: TRBJ2-5
v_call: TRBV3-1
clone_size: few
cdr3_aa: CASSYGTSGVLGETQYF
cdr3_nt: TGTGCCAGCAGCTACGGGACTAGCGGGGTCTTAGGGGAGACCCAGTACTTC

d_call: TRBD2
j_call: TRBJ2-1
v_call: TRBV4-2
clone_size: many
cdr3_aa: CASSQGSGGVYEQFF
cdr3_nt: TGTGCCAGCAGCCAAGGTAGCGGGGGGGTCTATGAGCAGTTCTTC

d_call: NA
j_call: TRBJ2-3
v_call: TRBV13
clone_size: many
cdr3_aa: CASSRQISGDTQYF
cdr3_nt: TGTGCCAGCAGTCGACAAATCTCAGGGGATACGCAGTATTTT

d_call: NA
j_call: TRBJ2-6
v_call: TRBV2
clone_size: few
cdr3_aa: CASTFLLRNRGGSGANVLTF
cdr3_nt: TGTGCCAGCACCTTTCTCCTCAGGAACAGGGGGGGATCTGGGGCCAACGTCCTGACTTTC

d_call: NA
j_call: TRBJ2-2
v_call: TRBV2
clone_size: few
cdr3_aa: CASGDKLFF
cdr3_nt: TGTGCCAGCGGAGATAAACTGTTTTTT

d_call: NA
j_call: TRBJ1-1
v_call: TRBV7-2
clone_size: many
cdr3_aa: CASRDRSFNTEAFF
cdr3_nt: TGTGCCAGCAGGGACCGGTCTTTCAACACTGAAGCTTTCTTT

d_call: TRBD1
j_call: TRBJ1-1
v_call: TRBV6-5
clone_size: NA
cdr3_aa: CASSYSGQGGTEAFF
cdr3_nt: TGTGCCAGCAGTTACTCGGGACAGGGGGGCACTGAAGCTTTCTTT

d_call: TRBD1
j_call: TRBJ1-2
v_call: TRBV25-1
clone_size: NA
cdr3_aa: CASSAQGTNYGYTF
cdr3_nt: TGTGCCAGCAGTGCACAGGGGACTAACTATGGCTACACCTTC

d_call: NA
j_call: TRBJ2-3
v_call: TRBV19
clone_size: many
cdr3_aa: CASRAGGGTDTQYF
cdr3_nt: TGTGCCAGTAGAGCTGGGGGCGGCACAGATACGCAGTATTTT

d_call: TRBD1
j_call: TRBJ1-6
v_call: TRBV29-1
clone_size: few
cdr3_aa: CSVETGLNSPLHF
cdr3_nt: TGCAGCGTGGAGACAGGGTTGAATTCACCCCTCCACTTT

d_call: TRBD1
j_call: TRBJ1-2
v_call: TRBV6-1
clone_size: NA
cdr3_aa: CASSRSRAGGFGYTF
cdr3_nt: TGTGCCAGCAGTCGTAGTAGGGCAGGGGGCTTTGGCTACACCTTC

d_call: TRBD1
j_call: TRBJ1-6
v_call: TRBV11-2
clone_size: many
cdr3_aa: CASSFWQGDSPLHF
cdr3_nt: TGTGCCAGCAGCTTCTGGCAGGGGGACTCACCCCTCCACTTT

d_call: TRBD1
j_call: TRBJ1-5
v_call: TRBV2
clone_size: many
cdr3_aa: CASSRVGGQLNQPQHF
cdr3_nt: TGTGCCAGCAGTCGGGTTGGGGGACAGCTAAATCAGCCCCAGCATTTT

d_call: NA
j_call: TRBJ1-2
v_call: TRBV28
clone_size: many
cdr3_aa: CASSPWAGLEGYTF
cdr3_nt: TGTGCCAGCAGCCCCTGGGCAGGGTTGGAAGGCTACACCTTC

d_call: NA
j_call: TRBJ1-1
v_call: TRBV18
clone_size: few
cdr3_aa: CASSPKQASAEAFF
cdr3_nt: TGTGCCAGCTCACCAAAACAGGCGAGTGCTGAAGCTTTCTTT

d_call: TRBD2
j_call: TRBJ2-1
v_call: TRBV24-1
clone_size: NA
cdr3_aa: CATSDFSGAYNEQFF
cdr3_nt: TGTGCCACCAGTGATTTCAGCGGGGCCTACAATGAGCAGTTCTTC

d_call: NA
j_call: TRBJ1-2
v_call: TRBV30
clone_size: few
cdr3_aa: CAWRGYYGYTF
cdr3_nt: TGTGCCTGGAGGGGATACTATGGCTACACCTTC

d_call: NA
j_call: TRBJ1-1
v_call: TRBV6-2/TRBV6-3
clone_size: many
cdr3_aa: CASSYSGDSAGAFF
cdr3_nt: TGTGCCAGCAGTTACTCGGGGGATTCAGCTGGAGCTTTCTTT

d_call: TRBD2
j_call: TRBJ2-7
v_call: TRBV15
clone_size: NA
cdr3_aa: CATSNFRQRGGIYEQYF
cdr3_nt: TGTGCCACCAGCAACTTTCGTCAGCGGGGGGGCATCTACGAGCAGTACTTC

d_call: NA
j_call: TRBJ1-1
v_call: TRBV20-1
clone_size: few
cdr3_aa: CSAEQGTEAFF
cdr3_nt: TGCAGTGCTGAACAGGGCACTGAAGCTTTCTTT

d_call: NA
j_call: TRBJ1-1
v_call: TRBV12-3/TRBV12-4
clone_size: many
cdr3_aa: CASSLYLTGNTEAFF
cdr3_nt: TGTGCCAGCAGTTTATATTTAACCGGGAACACTGAAGCTTTCTTT

d_call: TRBD1
j_call: TRBJ1-4
v_call: TRBV4-3
clone_size: many
cdr3_aa: CASSQDIGQGEKLFF
cdr3_nt: TGCGCCAGCAGCCAAGACATCGGACAGGGCGAAAAACTGTTTTTT

d_call: NA
j_call: TRBJ1-6
v_call: TRBV7-6
clone_size: many
cdr3_aa: CASSGTGNSPLHF
cdr3_nt: TGTGCCAGCAGCGGAACAGGGAATTCACCCCTCCACTTT

d_call: NA
j_call: TRBJ1-2
v_call: TRBV5-1
clone_size: NA
cdr3_aa: CASSYFGQNYGYTF
cdr3_nt: TGCGCCAGCAGCTACTTTGGACAAAACTATGGCTACACCTTC

d_call: TRBD1
j_call: TRBJ2-3
v_call: TRBV20-1
clone_size: many
cdr3_aa: CSAIDRVWADTQYF
cdr3_nt: TGCAGTGCTATAGACAGGGTATGGGCAGATACGCAGTATTTT

d_call: NA
j_call: TRBJ2-7
v_call: TRBV7-2
clone_size: NA
cdr3_aa: CASSAFLGYEQYF
cdr3_nt: TGTGCCAGCAGCGCCTTTTTGGGCTACGAGCAGTACTTC